A selection of T cell receptor beta chains follows, all from one sample in a study of T cell changes during pregnancy in multiple sclerosis. The repertoire was sequenced with immunoSEQ multiplex PCR; TCRdb's copy has only in-frame clones and lacks some. There are roughly 53,000 clones in the sample; around 94% occur only once, and 0.3% to 0.4% lies in the top ten. The input for sequencing was CD4+ T cells from peripheral blood mononuclear cells, taken in the second trimester of pregnancy. These receptors all stem from a female donor in good health, enrolled as a control in a pregnancy study. The CDR3 runs from the conserved cysteine through the conserved F or W. The D gene is left open where the match is weak.

TRBD1 TRBJ1-1 TRBV19 CASQLGTGTVNTEAFF TGTGCCAGCCAATTGGGAACCGGGACAGTGAACACTGAAGCTTTCTTT
TRBD2 TRBJ2-3 TRBV2 CASSEALRSASGEPTDTQYF TGTGCCAGCAGTGAAGCGCTTCGGTCGGCTAGCGGGGAGCCCACAGATACGCAGTATTTT
TRBD1 TRBJ1-2 TRBV6-1 CASHVGQGVGYTF TGTGCCAGCCACGTGGGACAGGGGGTTGGCTACACCTTC
TRBD1 TRBJ2-7 TRBV5-4 CASSTPGDSFGEQYF TGTGCCAGCAGCACCCCCGGGGACAGTTTTGGCGAGCAGTACTTC
. TRBJ2-2 TRBV7-9 CASSLLRGDTGELFF TGTGCCAGCAGCTTACTCAGGGGGGACACCGGGGAGCTGTTTTTT
TRBD1 TRBJ1-5 TRBV6-4 CASRSTGQGDQPQHF TGTGCCAGCAGATCTACCGGACAGGGAGATCAGCCCCAGCATTTT
TRBD1 TRBJ1-6 TRBV7-3 CASSQGQGYNSPLHF TGTGCCAGCAGCCAGGGACAGGGCTATAATTCACCCCTCCACTTT
. TRBJ1-2 TRBV6-1 CASSADTSNYGYTF TGTGCCAGCAGTGCGGACACCTCTAACTATGGCTACACCTTC
TRBD2 TRBJ2-3 TRBV2 CASRSAGLGSTDTQYF TGTGCCAGCAGATCCGCCGGACTAGGCAGCACAGATACGCAGTATTTT
TRBD2 TRBJ2-7 TRBV6-1 CASSVGLAGSYEQYF TGTGCCAGCAGTGTAGGACTAGCGGGCTCCTACGAGCAGTACTTC
TRBD1 TRBJ1-2 TRBV6-5 CASSRTGFNGYTF TGTGCCAGCAGCCGGACAGGGTTTAATGGCTACACCTTC
TRBD1 TRBJ2-5 TRBV4-3 CASSQATGTGINQETQYF TGCGCCAGCAGCCAAGCCACCGGGACAGGGATCAATCAAGAGACCCAGTACTTC
. TRBJ1-1 TRBV10-3 CAISARGRDTEAFF TGCGCCATCAGCGCCCGCGGGAGGGACACTGAAGCTTTCTTT
. TRBJ1-1 TRBV12-2 CASRPPSTRQNTEAFF TGTGCAAGTCGCCCCCCATCCACGAGGCAGAACACTGAAGCTTTCTTT
TRBD1 TRBJ1-2 TRBV5-1 CASSLGDRNYGYTF TGCGCCAGCAGCCTGGGGGACAGAAACTATGGCTACACCTTC
TRBD1 TRBJ1-2 TRBV30 CAWSGIDRGVAHGYTF TGTGCCTGGAGCGGAATTGACAGGGGGGTGGCCCATGGCTACACCTTC
. TRBJ2-1 TRBV4-2 CASSQERIGTEQFF TGTGCCAGCAGCCAAGAACGAATCGGTACTGAGCAGTTCTTC
. TRBJ1-4 TRBV11-3 CASSLGQALNEKLFF TGTGCCAGCAGCTTAGGGCAGGCGTTAAATGAAAAACTGTTTTTT
TRBD1 TRBJ2-3 TRBV12-5 CASATGGASTDTQYF TGTGCTAGTGCAACAGGGGGCGCGAGCACAGATACGCAGTATTTT
. TRBJ2-5 TRBV19 CASRSGRVQETQYF TGTGCCAGTAGAAGTGGGCGGGTACAAGAGACCCAGTACTTC
. TRBJ1-6 TRBV7-3 CASSLSGENSPLHF TGTGCCAGCAGCTTAAGCGGGGAGAATTCACCCCTCCACTTT
. TRBJ2-3 TRBV5-1 CAGARSRTDTQYF TGCGCCGGTGCCAGGTCTCGCACAGATACGCAGTATTTT
TRBD1 TRBJ2-1 TRBV7-7 CASSLSKGAGSYNEQFF TGTGCCAGCAGCTTGAGTAAGGGGGCCGGGTCATACAATGAGCAGTTCTTC